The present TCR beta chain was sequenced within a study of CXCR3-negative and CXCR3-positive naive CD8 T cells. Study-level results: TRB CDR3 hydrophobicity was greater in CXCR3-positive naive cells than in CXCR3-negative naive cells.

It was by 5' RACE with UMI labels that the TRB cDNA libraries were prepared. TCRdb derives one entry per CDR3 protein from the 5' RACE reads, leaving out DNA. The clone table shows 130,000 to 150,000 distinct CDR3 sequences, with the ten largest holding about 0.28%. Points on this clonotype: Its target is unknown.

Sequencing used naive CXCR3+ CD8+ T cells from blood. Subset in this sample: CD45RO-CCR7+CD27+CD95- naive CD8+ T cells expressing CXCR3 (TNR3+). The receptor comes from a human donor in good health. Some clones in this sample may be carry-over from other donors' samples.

The CDR3: CASRSGTGAIYEQYF. The chain has TRBV2 and TRBJ2-7; TCRdb gives TRBD1 as the D gene, but with no DNA this cannot be confirmed. There are 15 residues in the CDR3. Germline V gives CDR1 SNHLY, CDR2 FYNNEI.